This is a list of T cell receptor beta chains from one sample in a study of identical twins. TCRdb fed the 5' RACE reads into MiXCR, producing one record per CDR3 protein. This table holds some 900,000 distinct CDR3 sequences, approximately 13% found once. In addition, the sample was reused for a study of yellow fever vaccine responses in identical twins.

Sequencing was carried out using PBMCs. The receptor source for this set is a woman aged 18 to 35 in good health. CDR3s leave out the opening cysteine and the closing phenylalanine or tryptophan. Clone size is shown for a subset of rows, as once, few, many or a class of expanded clone.

V gene | clone size | CDR3 protein
TRBV2 | many | ASSEKFTQGNEQF
TRBV11-2 | - | ASSLDEEQY
TRBV19 | few | ASSRTNTHEQF
TRBV6-4 | - | ASSEDLRYPNTDTQY
TRBV10-1 | - | AISSGGQNTGELF
TRBV10-3 | - | AISESTLDEQY
TRBV12-3/TRBV12-4 | - | ASSLNLGTEAF
TRBV10-1 | - | ASSDKTGGKTQY
TRBV20-1 | - | SARDPPQGIGSPLH
TRBV7-9 | few | ASSSVGGPSSYEQY
TRBV20-1 | few | SARGTLTGELF
TRBV9 | many | ASSVGGRGTGELF
TRBV3-1 | - | ASSQAQGGFLMTGELF
TRBV3-1 | - | ASSQGHANGTDTQY
TRBV5-1 | many | ASSLGGLTDTQY
TRBV28 | few | ASRSSGTARNEQF
TRBV29-1 | few | SVRAGGNRDEQF
TRBV28 | - | ASSFQTGGTSGRAS
TRBV3-1 | - | ASSQEAGRLEKNIQY
TRBV3-1 | - | ASGGYSGANVLT
TRBV5-1 | - | ASSGPSHTDTQY
TRBV7-9 | - | ASSYRGQANTEAF
TRBV29-1 | - | SVTPGLARTGELF
TRBV2 | - | ASAPSQHYEQY
TRBV7-9 | few | ASSLAGGVVDEQF
TRBV28 | few | ASSLDWTDEQY
TRBV4-1 | many | ASSQALRGSGANVLT
TRBV14 | - | ASSQGDRDKF
TRBV20-1 | - | SGGGKTGANTEAF
TRBV15 | few | ATSLRTGYNSPLH
TRBV5-6 | few | ASRRTVSKVTDTQY
TRBV7-3 | few | ASSQPPSGVPGELF
TRBV19 | few | ASSGGTSIYNEQF
TRBV15 | - | ATSKGRVNTGELF
TRBV11-2 | - | ASSPGPNSNQPQH